This T cell receptor (beta chain) was obtained from a study of blood T cells in healthy people across ages (dated by TCRdb to about 2015). About the study as a whole: In model experiments, template switching captured about one uniquely barcoded TCR beta cDNA molecule for every two T cells. Using deep sequencing normalized with unique cDNA molecular identifiers, the study measured how TCR beta repertoire diversity changes with age. The donors were split into four age groups: young (average around 15 years), middle-aged (over 35), aged (around 67) and long-lived (more than 80). To avoid experimental bias, donors of different ages were distributed randomly across sequencing lanes. For two donors (one aged 18 to 30 and one aged 80 or older), the study analyzed two additional independent replicas of 1 million unique cDNA reads from the same blood draw.

Paper-wide results and their limitations: Because profiling used bulk unsorted PBMCs, naive and antigen-experienced compartments could not be compared conclusively. Total diversity estimates from one million sequenced T cells were considered lower bounds and underestimates. Compared with the aged group, the long-lived group had more naive CD4+ T cells, fewer expanded clones and increased TCR diversity, a pattern suggesting age selection. Donor CMV infection status was unknown, potentially confounding age-related changes in expanded clonotypes. The percentage of naive T cells measured by flow cytometry correlated strongly with observed TCR beta diversity. Observed TCR beta diversity per million T cells fell roughly linearly with age, and a significant reduction was already apparent by age about 36.

The CDR3, cysteine through phenylalanine, is 12 amino acids long. Only the CDR3 portion is preserved as DNA: 36 bases, with reading frame beginning at the first base. V is pared back by 4 bases and J by 10 bases, with 11 bases lying between the germline termini. The germline V gene sets CDR1 to SNHLY and CDR2 to FYNNEI. Systemically healthy Caucasian individuals from Russia, around 39 in total and aged about 6 to 95 years, were included as donors. Each donor gave ten milliliters of peripheral blood, collected into EDTA-treated Vacutainer tubes. Ficoll-Paque density-gradient centrifugation was used to isolate PBMCs, with at least 6.5 million per sample. Trizol reagent was used to extract total RNA from the PBMCs, yielding at least 6 micrograms per sample. For every donor, an aliquot of PBMCs went through flow cytometry to measure the percentages of naive CD45RAhigh/CD27high T cells. The library was produced with 5' RACE. Sequencing was carried out with an Illumina HiSeq 2500. A second PCR of about 6 to 11 cycles was performed with a sample-barcoded 5' primer and a J-beta primer mix. A template-switch 5' adaptor carrying 12 random nucleotides introduced a unique molecular identifier onto each TCR beta cDNA molecule. Each sample yielded at least 3 million CDR3-containing paired-end reads. All of the RNA was converted into first-strand cDNA using the Mint cDNA synthesis kit, with a TRBC-specific oligonucleotide serving as the primer. Following uracil-DNA glycosylase treatment, a first 18-cycle PCR with universal primers M1SS and BC2_uni_R was performed on all cDNA. Per the original workflow: Normalization of each sample was performed by random selection of 1 million high-quality reads, each carrying a distinct molecular identifier. Instead of being binned into consensus sequences, reads with shared molecular identifiers were discarded. CDR3 identification, clonotype clustering and error correction used MiTCR with a Q25 quality threshold and the strictest error-elimination algorithm. A nonparametric unseen species model with Euler transformation was used to estimate a lower bound on total TCR beta diversity. The raw public reads went through TCRdb reprocessing: fastp at Q25, MiXCR clone calling, in-frame beta chains kept. Rows are unified per CDR3 protein, each entry keeping the most common DNA and genes. The V and J calls follow TCRdb's processing rather than the paper's. Present in this sample are about 1,400,000 distinct CDR3 sequences, approximately 38% of which were seen just once. 6.5% to 10% of the sample rests with the top ten.

Notes on this clonotype: The clone's antigen remains unknown. No base qualities exist here, and no much larger clone lies one base off it.

The receptor's source is a woman aged 18-29 years in good health. The V gene is TRBV2 and the J gene is TRBJ2-1, with a tentative D gene TRBD1 over 6 matching bases. Sequencing used blood. The CDR3 amino acid sequence is: CASSGQGREQFF. In nucleotide form, the sequence is TGTGCCAGCAGTGGCCAGGGGCGAGAGCAGTTCTTC.